The present T cell receptor beta chain was sequenced within a study of blood T cell repertoires in COVID-19. Overall study context: Acute-phase and convalescent COVID-19 samples originated in the United States, Italy and Spain. In each case, the material was cDNA or gDNA derived from T cells, B-cell-depleted T cells, or PBMCs.

In the study's own analysis: Using reference gene primer amplification, nucleated cell counts were estimated. TCRdb's copy holds only in-frame clones and misses some; the assay was immunoSEQ multiplex PCR. V and J calls and clone size are as listed in that table; D and trimming were resolved from the DNA. This sample has 70,000 to 75,000 clones; about 82% occur once, and the top ten carry about 4.8%. Sequenced material: peripheral blood. This clonotype was obtained from a woman older than 75 with active or convalescent COVID-19.

CDR3 nucleotide sequence: TGTGCCAGCTCCCTCGGGTGGGCCGGGGAGCTGTTTTTT. Residues: CASSLGWAGELFF. V is TRBV5-4 and J is TRBJ2-2; D is unclear. Germline lookup yields CDR1 SGHNT and CDR2 YYREEE (reference sequence). The CDR3 has 13 residues. V lost 7 bases and J 6 bases, leaving 13 bases between the germline ends.